The clone carrying this TCR beta chain turned up a few times. What it binds is unknown. This record comes from a study of response to subunit inactivated influenza vaccine. Regarding the study as a whole: There was a suggestion from the authors that each seasonal influenza vaccination recruits few new T cells.

TCRdb reanalysed the RT-PCR reads using MiXCR and keeps one entry per CDR3 protein. Here the sample spans 590,000 or so distinct CDR3 sequences, 12% to 15% being singletons. CDR3 length: 15 amino acids. CDR1 is SGHTA and CDR2 is FQGNSA in the germline V gene. V lost 1 base and J lost 1, with 10 bases in between. The rearrangement uses TRBV7-2 and TRBJ1-1, with D unclear. The clonotype originates from a middle-aged man who received an inactivated influenza vaccine. Here the sequenced sample was PBMCs from blood, taken around 15 days before vaccination. The DNA of the CDR3 is TGTGCCAGCAGCTTAGTTTCGTGGGGGAACACTGAAGCTTTCTTT. It translates to CASSLVSWGNTEAFF.